One and the same sample provided the 25 T cell receptor beta chains below, sequenced in a study of cytomegalovirus exposure and HLA in healthy donors. Researchers ran the PCR with 60 Vbeta and 13 Jbeta primers. Generated by immunoSEQ multiplex PCR, the TCRdb table keeps only in-frame clones and is missing some. The sample contains 250,000 to 350,000 clones, about 87% of which appear only once. Sequencing was performed on PBMCs. These receptors all come from a young woman in good health and CMV-seronegative.

DNA of the CDR3: TGTGCCAGCAGCCCCCTAGCGGGGGGCCTCACAGATACGCAGTATTTT. This codes for CASSPLAGGLTDTQYF. The chain links TRBV9 to TRBJ2-3; 11 bases map to TRBD2. The CDR3 totals 16 residues. Germline V lookup: CDR1 SGDLS, CDR2 YYNGEE. The V gene end was trimmed by 4 bases and the J gene end by 2 bases; junction bases not matched to a gene: 6.

The chain has TRBV4-2 and TRBJ2-1; D unclear. V lost 0 bases and J lost 10, with 10 bases in between. Germline values: CDR1 LGHNA, CDR2 YNFKEQ. The CDR3 has 13 residues. This chain's CDR3 is CASSQDKLREQFF. The CDR3 nucleotides are TGTGCCAGCAGCCAAGATAAGTTGCGGGAGCAGTTCTTC.

The chain carries TRBV7-8 and TRBJ2-2; D perhaps matches TRBD2 (6 bases). The ends were cut back, 8 bases at V and 1 base at J, with 11 bases in the middle. Per germline, CDR1 SGHVS and CDR2 FQNEAQ. The CDR3 is 14 amino acids. The CDR3: CASGGSQNTGELFF. The CDR3 nucleotides read TGTGCCAGCGGGGGGTCTCAGAACACCGGGGAGCTGTTTTTT.

V is TRBV11-2 and J is TRBJ1-4; TRBD1 aligns across 11 bases. The CDR3 has 15 residues. Unmatched junction bases numbered 4, after V lost 3 bases and J lost 7 bases. CDR1 SGHAT and CDR2 FQNNGV come from the germline V gene. The CDR3 region is CASSFGTGGREKLFF. DNA of the CDR3: TGTGCCAGCAGCTTTGGGACAGGGGGGCGTGAAAAACTGTTTTTT.

The chain has TRBV13 and TRBJ2-7; 9 positions agree with TRBD2. Germline CDR1 PRHDT, CDR2 FYEKMQ (reference sequence). This CDR3 contains 17 residues. With V trimmed by 4 bases and J by 3 bases, 13 bases remained unmatched. The CDR3 nucleotides read TGTGCCAGCAGCTACGGGTGGAGCGGGGGGAACTACTACGAGCAGTACTTC. Its translation: CASSYGWSGGNYYEQYF.

The V and J genes are TRBV27 and TRBJ1-1, with 8 bases fitting TRBD1. Losses at the gene ends were 3 bases for V and 4 bases for J; bases not matched to a gene: 4. CDR3 size: 14 residues. Per germline, CDR1 MNHEY and CDR2 SMNVEV (reference sequence). CDR3 in amino acids: CASSFLDRGTEAFF. The CDR3 DNA sequence: TGTGCCAGCAGTTTCCTTGACAGGGGCACTGAAGCTTTCTTT.

The chain links TRBV2 to TRBJ2-5, with 12 bases aligning to TRBD2. Germline V gives CDR1 SNHLY, CDR2 FYNNEI. The CDR3 length is 16 residues. The V segment lost 8 bases and the J segment 7 bases; nucleotides outside the gene matches: 14. The chain's CDR3 is CASRLAGGRLLGTQYF. The CDR3 bases are TGTGCCAGCCGGCTAGCGGGGGGGAGGTTGCTGGGGACCCAGTACTTC.

This rearrangement joins TRBV27 to TRBJ2-3; TRBD2 aligns across 8 bases. This CDR3 has 14 residues. V was clipped by 3 bases and J by 4 bases; unmatched bases: 3. Germline assignment: CDR1 MNHEY and CDR2 SMNVEV (reference sequence). The CDR3 DNA follows: TGTGCCAGCAGTTTGACTAGCGTCGCAGATACGCAGTATTTT. This translates into CASSLTSVADTQYF.

This chain joins TRBV6-1 and TRBJ2-5; the D gene is possibly TRBD2 (6 bases). The germline V gene has CDR1 MNHNS and CDR2 SASEGT. Trimming stripped 5 bases from V and 9 bases from J, with 19 bases between. This CDR3 has 14 amino acids. The DNA for the CDR3 is TGTGCCAGCAGTCCCATTGGCGGAGGGGAGGCCCAGTACTTC. This sequence encodes CASSPIGGGEAQYF.

The rearrangement links TRBV6-5 to TRBJ1-1; 9 bases agree with TRBD1. Germline-derived CDR1 and CDR2 are MNHEY and SVGAGI. Losses at the gene ends were 3 bases for V and 3 bases for J; bases not matched to a gene: 5. The CDR3 contains 15 residues. CDR3 sequence reads: CASSYRDRVHTEAFF. In DNA, the CDR3 is TGTGCCAGCAGTTATCGGGACAGGGTACACACTGAAGCTTTCTTT.

DNA of the CDR3: TGTGCCTGGAGTGGACGCCTGCGGGGATCGGATACGCAGTATTTT. Its protein product is CAWSGRLRGSDTQYF. The V call is TRBV30, the J call TRBJ2-3, with D perhaps TRBD2 (6 bases). With 1 base removed from V and 6 bases from J, the gap between germline ends came to 17 bases. The CDR3 is 15 amino acids. Germline lookup yields CDR1 GTSNPN and CDR2 SVGIG (reference sequence).

The chain employs TRBV27 and TRBJ2-7; D is unresolved. CDR1 is MNHEY, CDR2 SMNVEV, per germline (reference sequence). Trimming stripped 4 bases from V and 3 bases from J, with 19 bases between. The CDR3 consists of 16 residues. CDR3 region: CASSSTSLERRYEQYF. The CDR3 DNA follows: TGTGCCAGCAGTTCGACTTCCTTGGAACGGCGCTACGAGCAGTACTTC.

The CDR3 sequence: CASSLRDRIYEQYF. CDR3 nucleotide sequence: TGTGCCAGCAGCCTCCGGGACAGGATCTACGAGCAGTACTTC. This chain connects TRBV13 to TRBJ2-7, with TRBD1 identical over 8 bases. The CDR3 extends over 14 amino acids. The germline V gene encodes CDR1 PRHDT and CDR2 FYEKMQ (reference sequence). Trimming at V came to 5 bases and at J to 3 bases, leaving 6 bases not matched to a gene. Looking up the rest from reference TRBV13 and TRBJ2-7 gives the full variable domain: AAGVIQSPRHLIKEKRETATLKCYPIPRHDTVYWYQQGPGQDPQFLISFYEKMQSDKGSIPDRFSAQQFSDYHSELNMSSLELGDSALYFCASSLRDRIYEQYFGPGTRLTVT.

In nucleotides, the CDR3 is TGTGCCAGCAGGGAGCGGGGGGGCTCCTACAATGAGCAGTTCTTC. Translation: CASRERGGSYNEQFF. V gene TRBV2 combines with J gene TRBJ2-1, with 10 bases fitting TRBD2. V shed 6 bases, J shed 0 bases, and the junction held 2 bases outside the gene matches. The germline CDR1 and CDR2 sequences are SNHLY and FYNNEI. CDR3 length: 15 residues.

V gene TRBV6-5 combines with J gene TRBJ2-7; 8 nucleotides agree with TRBD1. Germline V gene lookup returns CDR1 MNHEY and CDR2 SVGAGI. The CDR3 contains 15 residues. V shed 8 bases, J shed 5 bases, and the junction held 14 bases outside the gene matches. The CDR3 DNA follows: TGTGCCAGCGGTTCATTCCAGGGGGCCCAGGACGAGCAGTACTTC. This translates into CASGSFQGAQDEQYF.

The rearrangement links TRBV4-2 to TRBJ2-3; the match to TRBD2 covers 15 bases. The length of the CDR3 is 20 residues. Germline V gives CDR1 LGHNA, CDR2 YNFKEQ. Losses at the gene ends were 4 bases for V and 0 bases for J; bases not matched to a gene: 11. Here the CDR3 reads CASSRGLAGGKQLSTDTQYF. The CDR3 DNA is TGTGCCAGCAGCCGAGGACTAGCGGGGGGGAAACAACTTAGCACAGATACGCAGTATTTT.

CDR3 loop: CASSLSAGYSYEQYF. As DNA, the CDR3 is TGTGCCAGCAGCTTAAGTGCGGGGTACTCCTACGAGCAGTACTTC. The gene calls are TRBV7-3 and TRBJ2-7, with TRBD2 as a possible D gene (6 bases). The CDR3 extends over 15 amino acids. Germline CDR1 is SGHTA and CDR2 is FQGTGA. Trimming stripped 1 base from V and 0 bases from J, with 10 bases between. The whole variable domain, filled in from reference TRBV7-3 and TRBJ2-7, reads GAGVSQTPSNKVTEKGKYVELRCDPISGHTALYWYRQSLGQGPEFLIYFQGTGAADDSGLPNDRFFAVRPEGSVSTLKIQRTERGDSAVYLCASSLSAGYSYEQYFGPGTRLTVT.

The genes are TRBV28 and TRBJ2-1, with 10 positions matching TRBD2. Germline CDR1 is MDHEN and CDR2 is SYDVKM. V was clipped by 2 bases and J by 6 bases; unmatched bases: 4. This CDR3 region has 15 residues. CDR3 residues: CASSLGLAVFNEQFF. DNA for the CDR3: TGTGCCAGCAGTTTAGGACTAGCGGTGTTCAATGAGCAGTTCTTC.

This clone was seen a single time. The V gene is TRBV15, the J gene TRBJ2-5, with 7 bases fitting TRBD1. Germline V gives CDR1 LNHNV, CDR2 YYDKDF (reference sequence). V shed 1 base, J shed 5 bases, and the junction held 7 bases outside the gene matches. The CDR3 is 15 residues long. CDR3 in DNA: TGTGCCACCAGCAGAGCGACAGGGTTAGGGGAGACCCAGTACTTC. Residues: CATSRATGLGETQYF.

The chain is built from TRBV9 and TRBJ2-2; D may be TRBD2 (6 bases). Germline V gene sequence: CDR1 SGDLS, CDR2 YYNGEE. Trimming shortened V by 0 bases and J by 4 bases, and 19 bases separated the two germline ends. The CDR3 is 18 amino acids. CDR3 residues: CASSVGGAGLSGTGELFF. CDR3 bases: TGTGCCAGCAGCGTAGGGGGTGCGGGACTGTCGGGCACCGGGGAGCTGTTTTTT.

The rearrangement links TRBV6-5 to TRBJ1-4; the D gene is possibly TRBD1 (5 bases). Germline lookup yields CDR1 MNHEY and CDR2 SVGAGI. V gave up 6 bases and J gave up 4 bases, with 9 bases separating them. The length of the CDR3 is 13 residues. In DNA form, the CDR3 reads TGTGCCAGCAGGCCAGGGTATAATGAAAAACTGTTTTTT. This translates into CASRPGYNEKLFF.

This clone was recorded a few times. In DNA form, the CDR3 reads TGTGCCAGCTCTCGTTCGGGTGATCAGCCCCAGCATTTT. The encoded protein is CASSRSGDQPQHF. The rearrangement links TRBV18 to TRBJ1-5; D call uncertain. Between the trimmed V and J ends, which lost 6 bases and 5 bases, there was a span of 11 bases. The V gene's germline CDR1 is KGHSH and CDR2 LQKENI. The CDR3 runs 13 residues. Based on the CDR3 plus reference TRBV18 and TRBJ1-5, the full variable domain is NAGVMQNPRHLVRRRGQEARLRCSPMKGHSHVYWYRQLPEEGLKFMVYLQKENIIDESGMPKERFSAEFPKEGPSILRIQQVVRGDSAAYFCASSRSGDQPQHFGDGTRLSIL.

The genes are TRBV5-5 and TRBJ1-1, with 10 bases fitting TRBD1. The CDR3 totals 14 residues. CDR1 SGHKS and CDR2 YYEKEE come from the germline V gene (reference sequence). V shed 2 bases, J shed 4 bases, and the junction held 2 bases outside the gene matches. CDR3 amino acids: CASSFRTGGTEAFF. For the CDR3, the DNA is TGTGCCAGCAGCTTCAGGACAGGGGGCACTGAAGCTTTCTTT.

The chain joins TRBV5-1 to TRBJ2-3; D possibly corresponds to TRBD2 (5 bases). The CDR3 covers 15 residues. V was pared by 5 bases and J by 2 bases, with 15 bases between. Per germline, CDR1 SGHRS and CDR2 YFSETQ. CDR3 region: CASRLWSGTTDTQYF. CDR3 coding DNA: TGCGCCAGCAGGTTGTGGAGCGGCACCACAGATACGCAGTATTTT.

This rearrangement joins TRBV5-4 to TRBJ2-5; 9 bases match TRBD2. V shed 0 bases and J 3 bases; nucleotides not matched to a gene: 0. The CDR3 is 14 amino acids. The germline gives CDR1 SGHNT, CDR2 YYREEE (reference sequence). The CDR3 DNA follows: TGTGCCAGCAGCTTGGGCGGGGGGGAAGAGACCCAGTACTTC. It translates to CASSLGGGEETQYF.